This T cell receptor (beta chain) was captured in a study of naive and memory T cell subsets. Broader study findings: Gini index rose across naive, CM, EM and EMRA in CD4 and CD8.

The beta constant-region primer was an equimolar mix of two oligonucleotides covering TRBC1 and TRBC2. Four rounds of PCR amplified the ligated cDNA using nested alpha and beta constant-region primers plus SP2. TCRdb processed the UMI-ligation and nested PCR reads anew with MiXCR; each CDR3 protein has one entry. This table holds roughly 27,000 distinct CDR3 sequences, around 11% found once. The CDR3 length is 14 residues. Trimming took off 1 base at V and 5 bases at J, with 15 bases between the two ends. Per the germline V gene, CDR1 is DFQATT and CDR2 is SNEGSKA (reference sequence). Concerning this clonotype: What it recognizes is unknown.

The V and J genes are TRBV20-1 and TRBJ2-7; D gene unclear. The specimen was effector memory CD4+ T cells from blood. Described subset: effector memory, CD45RA- CD27-. This clonotype was obtained from a human donor in good health. The CDR3 nucleotides are TGCAGTGCTAGAGGAAGACCGGAGATAGACGAGCAGTACTTC. It translates to CSARGRPEIDEQYF.